The T cell receptor (beta chain) under discussion was sequenced for a study of long-term antiretroviral therapy in people with HIV. The CDR3 contains 15 residues. J gave up 4 bases and V 3 bases, and 3 bases lay outside the gene matches. Germline assignment: CDR1 SGHKS and CDR2 YYEKEE (reference sequence). General observations from the study: Compared with controls, HIV repertoires showed narrower CDR3 length ranges. Pre-ART expanded TRB clones stayed dominant throughout, though often decreasing after ART.

The authors ran the immunoSEQ assay, v3.0, at survey level. Assay: immunoSEQ multiplex PCR; the TCRdb copy retains only in-frame clones and omits some. The top ten hold around 13% of the sample, which has some 13,000 clones, around three quarters seen once. On this clone itself: The antigen is unknown.

This sequence originates from a man in his forties with HIV. The V and J genes are TRBV5-5 and TRBJ2-1, with 11 bases matching TRBD2. The source material was unsorted PBMCs, sampled 3.2 years before starting antiretroviral therapy. The CDR3 is CASSSTSGAYNEQFF. The CDR3 coding sequence is TGTGCCAGCAGCTCGACTAGCGGGGCTTACAATGAGCAGTTCTTC.